This T cell receptor beta chain was sequenced for a study of blood T cell repertoires in COVID-19. Using immunoSEQ multiplex PCR, the repertoire was profiled, and TCRdb retains in-frame clones only, with some absent. The table lists 310,000 or so clones, about nine tenths of them singletons. The age range of participants was roughly 18 to 90 years, with residence in more than 20 US areas. Recovered status applied to Cohort 3 donors who had two consecutive negative PCRs. It also applied to those with clearance or with symptom resolution. Trimming took 4 bases from V and 4 from J, leaving 16 bases between them. Per germline, CDR1 MNHNY and CDR2 SVGAGI (reference sequence). The CDR3 runs to 15 residues.

Sequencing was done on a sample of PBMCs or T cells enriched from blood (not recorded which). The receptor's source is a woman aged 18-35 years who had recovered from COVID-19. The chain links TRBV6-6 to TRBJ1-2; tentative D call: TRBD1 (6 bases). CDR3 nucleotide sequence: TGTGCCAGCAGTTTTATACCACAGGGTAGCTATGGCTACACCTTC. This encodes CASSFIPQGSYGYTF.